This T cell receptor (beta chain) comes out of a study of cytomegalovirus exposure and HLA in healthy donors. Concerning this clone: Antigen: not known.

Both 60 Vbeta primers and 13 Jbeta primers went into the PCR. Some clones are missing from TCRdb's copy, which holds only in-frame ones; the method was immunoSEQ multiplex PCR. The table lists 110,000 to 150,000 clones, over 70% of them singletons, with 7% in the top ten. Overall study results and limits: Listed as cytomegalovirus-associated were over 150 TCR beta chains. When the data were analyzed later, several of the most significant clusters appeared to be linked to common viral pathogens. The classifier was said to identify cytomegalovirus status with high specificity and sensitivity.

There are 13 residues in the CDR3. Germline V gives CDR1 KGHSH, CDR2 LQKENI. V lost 3 bases to trimming and J lost 13 bases, with 15 bases between them. The study sampled nominally healthy donors, though unrecorded immune exposures were likely. The sequenced sample was PBMCs. The gene calls are TRBV18 and TRBJ1-4, with a weak D call TRBD1 (6 bases). The sequence came from a man aged 30-40 years in good health and CMV-seronegative. The CDR3 nucleotides are TGTGCCAGCTCACCTTCACCAGGGGAACCACTGTTTTTT. It specifies CASSPSPGEPLFF.